One TCR beta chain is described in this entry. What antigen it recognizes has not been identified. No base quality values were provided; no much bigger clone lies one nucleotide off. CDR1 and CDR2 are drawn from the germline V gene: MNHEY, SVGEGT. Trimming takes 2 bases from V and 5 bases from J, and the germline ends sit 9 bases apart. The CDR3 holds 13 amino acids from the cysteine to the phenylalanine. Here the CDR3 DNA is all that survives: 39 bases in frame from base 1. This specimen's time point label, interpreted: baseline before first vaccination. Samples from vaccinated people were obtained from the UK trials COV001 and COV002, which included a single-blind randomized controlled phase 2/3 trial of AZD1222 (ChAdOx1 nCoV-19) in healthy adults. For TCRbeta chain sequencing, PBMC samples were collected from trial participants at day 0 and at day 28 after the second dose. The CDR3 regions of human TCRbeta chains were subjected to immunosequencing. The authors' analysis ran thus. TCRs in the repertoires were compared against a reference library of SARS-CoV-2-specific TCRs that had been generated with the MIRA antigen-specificity platform. Breadth was defined as the fraction of unique TCRs that were SARS-CoV-2-associated, and depth was defined as the fraction of total T cells that were SARS-CoV-2-associated. Using the MIRA data, each spike-specific TCR was mapped to the spike region that the TCR reacts to and placed in a CD4 or CD8 class. Log10-transformed breadth and depth values were compared by one-way ANOVA with Sidak's multiple comparisons tests. Imported from immuneACCESS, the table was reduced by TCRdb to in-frame sequences with V and J called. These copies leave out some clones; in studies compared against another copy, an unresolved V gene accounts for under half, and the cause of the remainder is not known. Clonal size and the V and J genes are those of that table, whereas D and trimming came from the DNA. The table for this sample lists some 130,000 clones; roughly nine tenths of them were counted only once. Jointly, the top ten make up around 5.9% of the sample.

This record comes from a study of T cell responses to AZD1222 COVID-19 vaccine (dated by TCRdb to the early 2020s). For the wider study: AZD1222 recipients whose second dose came at about 4 weeks and those whose second dose came at about 12 weeks were combined into one group, since spike-specific TCR depth and breadth did not differ between the two schedules. TCR sequencing was performed for some 250 trial participants, of whom around 200 were given two doses of AZD1222 and 26 were given two doses of MenACWY control vaccine. Trial participants were enrolled by age into 18-55, 56-69 and 70-plus year subgroups, with roughly 150, 30 and 60 TCR-sequenced participants respectively.

Overall study outcomes, separate from this receptor: Only 5 to 7 AZD1222 recipients were SARS-CoV-2 seropositive at baseline, limiting conclusions about previously exposed vaccinees. After two AZD1222 doses, both the breadth and the depth of spike-specific TCRs were significantly higher than at day 0 and than in MenACWY recipients. The vaccine-associated CD4 TCRs covered the entire spike protein, and the dominant responses fell in regions 160-218 and 743-854. Most participants were white British and females outnumbered males, and the authors suggested that clonal diversity may have been underestimated. The 56-69-year group was small, and its depth increase did not reach significance, likely because of low power. Reportedly, almost half of the unique spike-specific TCRs recognized epitopes lying outside the regions that are mutated in the B.1.351 and B.1.1.7 variants. Because no day 14 peak-response samples were available, the repertoires could be characterized only after the peak T cell response.

The receptor was derived from an adult in good health. Rearrangement joined TRBV6-2 or TRBV6-3 to TRBJ1-1, with a tentative D gene TRBD1 over 5 matching bases. The sample in question was peripheral blood, obtained on day 0 of AZD1222 vaccination. The nucleotide sequence is given as TGTGCCAGCAGTTACAGGGGAGAAACTGAAGCTTTCTTT. Its protein is CASSYRGETEAFF.